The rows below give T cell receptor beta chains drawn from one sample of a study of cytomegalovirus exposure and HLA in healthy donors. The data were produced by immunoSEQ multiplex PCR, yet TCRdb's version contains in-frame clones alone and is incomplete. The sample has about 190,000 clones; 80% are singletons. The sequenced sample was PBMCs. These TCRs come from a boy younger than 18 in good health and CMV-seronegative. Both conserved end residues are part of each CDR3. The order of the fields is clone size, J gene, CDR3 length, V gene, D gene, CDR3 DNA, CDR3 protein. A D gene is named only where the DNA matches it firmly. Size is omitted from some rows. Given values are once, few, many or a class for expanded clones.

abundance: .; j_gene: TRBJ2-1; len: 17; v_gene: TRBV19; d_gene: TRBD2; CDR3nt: TGTGCCAGTAGTATTCGGCCCAGCGGGAGCTCCTACAATGAGCAGTTCTTC; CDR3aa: CASSIRPSGSSYNEQFF
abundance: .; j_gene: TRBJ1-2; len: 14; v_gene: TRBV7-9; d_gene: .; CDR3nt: TGTTCCAGCAGGGAGCCCGACAGAACCTATGGCTACACCTTC; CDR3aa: CSSREPDRTYGYTF
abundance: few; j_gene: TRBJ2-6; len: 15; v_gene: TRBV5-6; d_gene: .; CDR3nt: TGTGCCAGCAGCACAGGAATCTCTGGGGCCAACGTCCTGACTTTC; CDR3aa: CASSTGISGANVLTF
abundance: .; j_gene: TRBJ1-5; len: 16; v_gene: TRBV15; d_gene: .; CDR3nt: TGTGCCACCAGCAGAGGAACCGCGGGGTACCATCAGCCCCAGCATTTT; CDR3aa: CATSRGTAGYHQPQHF
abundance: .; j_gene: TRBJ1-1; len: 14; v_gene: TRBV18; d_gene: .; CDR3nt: TGTGCCAGCTCACCCCGGCCAGGGTTAAATGGAGCTTTCTTT; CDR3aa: CASSPRPGLNGAFF
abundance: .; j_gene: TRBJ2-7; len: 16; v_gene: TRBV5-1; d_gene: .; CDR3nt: TGCGCCAGCAGCTTGGCCCGGGTTTCCAGCTCCTACGAGCAGTACTTC; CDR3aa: CASSLARVSSSYEQYF
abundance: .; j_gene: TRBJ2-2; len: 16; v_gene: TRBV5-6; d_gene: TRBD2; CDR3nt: TGTGCCAGCAGCTTCGTCCTAGCGGGAGCCTTCGGGGAGCTGTTTTTT; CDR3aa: CASSFVLAGAFGELFF
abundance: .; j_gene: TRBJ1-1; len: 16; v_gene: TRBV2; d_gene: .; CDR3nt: TGTGCCAGCAGGGCGGGACCCCAAATCGGGGGCACTGAAGCTTTCTTT; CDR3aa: CASRAGPQIGGTEAFF
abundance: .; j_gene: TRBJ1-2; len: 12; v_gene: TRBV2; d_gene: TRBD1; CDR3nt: TGTGCCAGCCAGGGACAGGCCTATGGCTACACCTTC; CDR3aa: CASQGQAYGYTF
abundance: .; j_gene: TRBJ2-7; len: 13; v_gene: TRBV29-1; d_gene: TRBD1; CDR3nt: TGCAGCGCTGGGACAGGGGCCTCCTACGAGCAGTACTTC; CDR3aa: CSAGTGASYEQYF
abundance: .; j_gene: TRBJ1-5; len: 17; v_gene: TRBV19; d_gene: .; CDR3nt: TGTGCCAGTAGTATCCCAGGTGCAGATCTACGGAATCAGCCCCAGCATTTT; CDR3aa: CASSIPGADLRNQPQHF
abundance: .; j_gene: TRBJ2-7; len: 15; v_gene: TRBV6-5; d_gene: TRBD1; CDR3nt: TGTGCCAGCAGTTACCGAGGGGGACAGCCATACGAGCAGTACTTC; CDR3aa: CASSYRGGQPYEQYF
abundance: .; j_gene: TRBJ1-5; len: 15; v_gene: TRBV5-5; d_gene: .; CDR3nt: TGTGCCAGCAGCCTGGATCCTTATAGCAATCAGCCCCAGCATTTT; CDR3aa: CASSLDPYSNQPQHF
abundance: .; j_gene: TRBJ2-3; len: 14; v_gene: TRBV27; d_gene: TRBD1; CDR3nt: TGTGCCAGCAGCCGAACAGGGGGCAGGGATACGCAGTATTTT; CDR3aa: CASSRTGGRDTQYF
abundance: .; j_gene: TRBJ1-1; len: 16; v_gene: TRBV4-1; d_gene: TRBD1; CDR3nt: TGCGCCAGCAGCCTTCAGGGCAGGGGGGTAGGCACTGAAGCTTTCTTT; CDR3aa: CASSLQGRGVGTEAFF
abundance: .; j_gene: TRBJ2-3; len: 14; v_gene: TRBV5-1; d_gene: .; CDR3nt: TGCGCCAGCAGCTTGGGACAGCGCCGGGATACGCAGTATTTT; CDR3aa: CASSLGQRRDTQYF
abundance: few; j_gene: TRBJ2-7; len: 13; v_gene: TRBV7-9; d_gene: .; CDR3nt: TGTGCCAGCAGCTTAGCCCCCGCCTACGAGCAGTACTTC; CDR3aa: CASSLAPAYEQYF
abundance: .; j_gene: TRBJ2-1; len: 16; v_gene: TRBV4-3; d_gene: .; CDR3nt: TGCGCCAGCAGCCAAGATTCAGCGTCGAGCTACAATGAGCAGTTCTTC; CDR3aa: CASSQDSASSYNEQFF
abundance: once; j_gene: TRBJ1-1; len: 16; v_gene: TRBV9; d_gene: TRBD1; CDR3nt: TGTGCCAGCAGCGTAGGAAGAGGGGGCAGGGACACTGAAGCTTTCTTT; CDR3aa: CASSVGRGGRDTEAFF
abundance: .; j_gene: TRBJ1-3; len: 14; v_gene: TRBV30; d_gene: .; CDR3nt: TGTGCCTGGAGTATCGCGTACTCTGGAAACACCATATATTTT; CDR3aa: CAWSIAYSGNTIYF
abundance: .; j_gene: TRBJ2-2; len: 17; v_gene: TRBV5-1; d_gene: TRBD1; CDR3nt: TGCGCCAGCAGCTTGGGCTGGGACAGGGTAGGAACCGGGGAGCTGTTTTTT; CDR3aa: CASSLGWDRVGTGELFF
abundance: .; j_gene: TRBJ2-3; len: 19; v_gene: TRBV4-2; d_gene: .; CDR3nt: TGTGCCAGCAGCCAAGATGAGGGAGCCACGACGTCTAGCACAGATACGCAGTATTTT; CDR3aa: CASSQDEGATTSSTDTQYF
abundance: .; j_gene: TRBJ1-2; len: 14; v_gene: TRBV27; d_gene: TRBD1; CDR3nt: TGTGCCAGCAGTTTAGCCGGGACAGGGTTTGGCTACACCTTC; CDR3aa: CASSLAGTGFGYTF
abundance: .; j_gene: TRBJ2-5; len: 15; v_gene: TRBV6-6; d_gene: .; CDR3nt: TGTGCCCTGGGGGCTAGCGGTGAGAAGAGGGAGACCCAGTACTTC; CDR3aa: CALGASGEKRETQYF
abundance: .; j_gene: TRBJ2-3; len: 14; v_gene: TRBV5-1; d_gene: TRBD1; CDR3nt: TGCGCCAGCAGCTTGTACAGGGGGGCAGATACGCAGTATTTT; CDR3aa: CASSLYRGADTQYF
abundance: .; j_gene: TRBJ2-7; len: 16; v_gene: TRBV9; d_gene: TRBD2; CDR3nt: TGTGCCAGCAGCGTAGCGGGACTAGCGGCAACCTACGAGCAGTACTTC; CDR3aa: CASSVAGLAATYEQYF
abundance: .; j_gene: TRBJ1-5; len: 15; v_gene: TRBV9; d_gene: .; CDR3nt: TGTGCCAGCAGCGGAGGCACCGGGGGTTGGCAGCCCCAGCATTTT; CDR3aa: CASSGGTGGWQPQHF
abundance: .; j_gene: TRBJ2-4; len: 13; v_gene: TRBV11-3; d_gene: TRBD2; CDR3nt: TGTGCCAGCAGCCCCGGGAGGGATCGCATTCAGTACTTC; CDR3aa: CASSPGRDRIQYF
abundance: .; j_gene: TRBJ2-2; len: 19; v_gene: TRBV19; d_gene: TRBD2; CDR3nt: TGTGCCAGTAGTATAGATAGTCTAGCGGGATATTTGGCCACCGGGGAGCTGTTTTTT; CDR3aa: CASSIDSLAGYLATGELFF
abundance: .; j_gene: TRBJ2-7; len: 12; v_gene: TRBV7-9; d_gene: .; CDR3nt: TGTGCCAGCAGCTACGACGGAGGCGAGCAGTACTTC; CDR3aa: CASSYDGGEQYF
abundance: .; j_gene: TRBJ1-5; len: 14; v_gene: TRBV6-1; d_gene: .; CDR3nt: TGTGCCAGCAGTGGGCCAGGGTCAAATCAGCCCCAGCATTTT; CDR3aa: CASSGPGSNQPQHF
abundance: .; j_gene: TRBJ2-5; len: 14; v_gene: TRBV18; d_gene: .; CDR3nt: TGTGCCAGCTCACGACCGGGGGCCCCACAGACCCAGTACTTC; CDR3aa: CASSRPGAPQTQYF
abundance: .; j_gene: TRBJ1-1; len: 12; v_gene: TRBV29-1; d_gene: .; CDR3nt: TGCAGCGTGGTGACAGGCCCGTCTGAAGCTTTCTTT; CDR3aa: CSVVTGPSEAFF
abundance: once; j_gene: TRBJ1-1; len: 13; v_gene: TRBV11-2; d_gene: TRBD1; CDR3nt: TGTGCCATCCCAGGGGGTCCGGACACTGAAGCTTTCTTT; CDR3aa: CAIPGGPDTEAFF
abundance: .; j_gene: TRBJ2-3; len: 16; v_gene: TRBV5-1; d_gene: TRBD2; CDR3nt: TGCGCCAGCAGCTTGGCCCTTAGCGGGGGAGGAGATACGCAGTATTTT; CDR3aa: CASSLALSGGGDTQYF
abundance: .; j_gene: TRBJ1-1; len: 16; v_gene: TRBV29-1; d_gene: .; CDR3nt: TGCAGCGTTCAAAGGGGGGGGGACCTTGAGAACACTGAAGCTTTCTTT; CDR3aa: CSVQRGGDLENTEAFF
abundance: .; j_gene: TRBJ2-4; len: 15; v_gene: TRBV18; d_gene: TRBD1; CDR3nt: TGTGCCAGCTCGTCGGCCGGGACAGAAGAAAACATTCAGTACTTC; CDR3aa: CASSSAGTEENIQYF
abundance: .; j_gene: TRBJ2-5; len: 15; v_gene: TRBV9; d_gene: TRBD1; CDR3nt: TGTGCCAGCAGCAAACAAACAGGGGGCGAAGAGACCCAGTACTTC; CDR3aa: CASSKQTGGEETQYF
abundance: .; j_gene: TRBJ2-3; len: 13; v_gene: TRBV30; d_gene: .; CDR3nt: TGTGCCTGGAACACCGTGATCACAGATACGCAGTATTTT; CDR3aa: CAWNTVITDTQYF
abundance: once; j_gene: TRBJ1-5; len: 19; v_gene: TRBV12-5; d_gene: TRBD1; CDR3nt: TGTGCTAGTGGTTTGGTTCGCACAGGGGGCGATTCGCTCAATCAGCCCCAGCATTTT; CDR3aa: CASGLVRTGGDSLNQPQHF
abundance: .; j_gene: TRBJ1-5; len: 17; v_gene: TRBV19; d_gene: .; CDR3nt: TGTGCCAGTAGTATTTCCTCCCTAGGCAGTAGCAATCAGCCCCAGCATTTT; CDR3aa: CASSISSLGSSNQPQHF
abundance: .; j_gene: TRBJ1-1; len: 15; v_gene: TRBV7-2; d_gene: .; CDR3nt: TGTGCCAGCAGCGTAGATCGGGGGGGAGGCACTGAAGCTTTCTTT; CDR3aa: CASSVDRGGGTEAFF
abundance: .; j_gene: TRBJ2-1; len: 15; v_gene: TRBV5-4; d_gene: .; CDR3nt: TGTGCCAGCAGCTGGGTGGGAGTTCGGTACAATGAGCAGTTCTTC; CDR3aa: CASSWVGVRYNEQFF
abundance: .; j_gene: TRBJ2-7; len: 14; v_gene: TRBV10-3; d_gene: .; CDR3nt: TGTGCCATCAGTGAGTCGAACTCATTGTACGAGCAGTACTTC; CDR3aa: CAISESNSLYEQYF
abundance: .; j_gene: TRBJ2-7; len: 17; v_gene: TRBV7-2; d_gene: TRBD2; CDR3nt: TGTGCCAGCAGCTTAGTAGGAGGCCGACTAGCGGCCTACGAGCAGTACTTC; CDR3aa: CASSLVGGRLAAYEQYF
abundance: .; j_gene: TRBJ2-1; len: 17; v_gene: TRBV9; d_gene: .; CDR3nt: TGTGCCAGCAGCACCCGAGGGGGGGTAAGCTCCTACAATGAGCAGTTCTTC; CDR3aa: CASSTRGGVSSYNEQFF
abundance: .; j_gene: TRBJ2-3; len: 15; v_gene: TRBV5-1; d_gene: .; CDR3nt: TGCGCCAGCAGCTTCGGGGTGCCGAACACAGATACGCAGTATTTT; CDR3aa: CASSFGVPNTDTQYF
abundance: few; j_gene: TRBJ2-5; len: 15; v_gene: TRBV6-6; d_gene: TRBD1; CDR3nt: TGTGCCACCCACTATGGTCAGGGGGTAGCAGAGACCCAGTACTTC; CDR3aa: CATHYGQGVAETQYF
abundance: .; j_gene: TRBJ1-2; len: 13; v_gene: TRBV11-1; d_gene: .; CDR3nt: TGTGCCAGCAGCCAAGCTACTAACTATGGCTACACCTTC; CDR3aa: CASSQATNYGYTF
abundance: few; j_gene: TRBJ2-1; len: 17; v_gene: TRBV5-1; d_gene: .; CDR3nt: TGCGCCAGCAGCTTCTACGAGACTGCAAGCTCCTACAATGAGCAGTTCTTC; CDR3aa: CASSFYETASSYNEQFF
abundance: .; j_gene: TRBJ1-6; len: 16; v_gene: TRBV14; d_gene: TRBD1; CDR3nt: TGTGCCAGCAGCCAGCTCGGGACAGGGCCTAATTCACCCCTCCACTTT; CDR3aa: CASSQLGTGPNSPLHF
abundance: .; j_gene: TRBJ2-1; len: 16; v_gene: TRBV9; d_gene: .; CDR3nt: TGTGCCAGCAGCGCTCAGACCGGGACTTCTTACAATGAGCAGTTCTTC; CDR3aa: CASSAQTGTSYNEQFF
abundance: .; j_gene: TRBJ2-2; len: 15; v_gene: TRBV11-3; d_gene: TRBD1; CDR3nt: TGTGCCAGCAACATAGGGGGCGCGGGCACCGGGGAGCTGTTTTTT; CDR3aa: CASNIGGAGTGELFF
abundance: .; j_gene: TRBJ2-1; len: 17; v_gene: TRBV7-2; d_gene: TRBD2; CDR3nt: TGTGCCAGCAGCTTAGCCCGGGGGGGTACTAGCTCAGATGAGCAGTTCTTC; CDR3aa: CASSLARGGTSSDEQFF
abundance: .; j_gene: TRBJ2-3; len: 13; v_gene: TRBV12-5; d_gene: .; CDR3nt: TGTGCTAGTGGTTTGGCCGGTGGAGATACGCAGTATTTT; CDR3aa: CASGLAGGDTQYF
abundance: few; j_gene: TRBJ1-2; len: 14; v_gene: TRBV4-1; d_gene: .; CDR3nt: TGCGCCAGCAGCCAAGGCAGGACTAACTATGGCTACACCTTC; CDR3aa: CASSQGRTNYGYTF
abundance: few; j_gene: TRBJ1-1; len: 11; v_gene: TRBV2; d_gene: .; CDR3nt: TGTGCCAGCAGTGAATCAGTTGGTGCTTTCTTT; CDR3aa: CASSESVGAFF
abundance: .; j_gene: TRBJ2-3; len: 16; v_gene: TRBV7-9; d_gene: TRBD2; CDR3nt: TGTGCCAGCAGCTTAACTAGCGGGGGGCTCACAGATACGCAGTATTTT; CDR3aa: CASSLTSGGLTDTQYF
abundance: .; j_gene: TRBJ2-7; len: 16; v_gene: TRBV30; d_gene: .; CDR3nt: TGTGCCTGGAGTATCCCCGGCAGGGGCCTTTCCTACGAGCAGTACTTC; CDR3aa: CAWSIPGRGLSYEQYF